This T cell receptor (beta chain) was found in a study of T cells in localized non-small cell lung cancer. Assay used: immunoSEQ multiplex PCR; TCRdb lists only in-frame clones, some missing. The top ten clones hold less than 3% of a sample with roughly 35,000 clones, over 80% of them seen once. Comments on this clone: What it recognizes is unknown.

The CDR3 contains 20 residues. After removal of 2 bases from V and 3 bases from J, the junction contained 16 bases not matched to a gene. Germline V gene data show CDR1 as LGHNT and CDR2 as FRNRAP. Study-level results: In adjacent lung appeared a median around 55 of the top 100 tumor clones. Uninvolved adjacent lung, not tumor, had the highest T cell clonality. Heterogeneity is still possible, as just one tumor region was sequenced.

Material: peripheral blood, obtained before any cancer treatment. The source of this sequence is a woman aged 35 to 70 with stage I lung adenocarcinoma. The V gene is TRBV12-5, the J gene TRBJ2-2; TRBD2 matches 9 bases. The CDR3 region is CASGLSYKLAGEEDTGELFF. The CDR3 coding sequence is TGTGCTAGTGGTTTGTCATACAAGTTAGCGGGAGAAGAGGACACCGGGGAGCTGTTTTTT.